What follows are 12 T cell receptor beta chains derived from one specimen sequenced in a study of blood T cells in healthy people across ages. Together with a sample-barcoded 5' primer, a J-beta primer mix was included in a second PCR lasting about 6 to 12 cycles. TCRdb reprocessed the 5' RACE reads via MiXCR and lists one record per CDR3 protein. The table includes around 400,000 distinct CDR3 sequences, about 49% detected once. Sample: blood. These TCRs come from a man between 60 and 70 years old in good health.

The rearrangement joins TRBV2 to TRBJ1-2; D perhaps matches TRBD1 (6 bases). V shed 2 bases and J shed 6 bases, with 13 bases lying between them. This CDR3 region has 14 residues. From germline, CDR1 is SNHLY and CDR2 FYNNEI. CDR3 DNA sequence: TGTGCCAGCAGTGAATTGGGGGCAGGGGATGGCTACACCTTC. As protein: CASSELGAGDGYTF.

This chain connects TRBV12-3 or TRBV12-4 to TRBJ1-6; D not certain. Trimming took off 8 bases at V and 8 bases at J, with 16 bases between the two ends. The CDR3 totals 14 residues. The DNA for the CDR3 is TGTGCCAGCGTTGCAGCCGGGTATGATTCACCCCTCCACTTT. It translates to CASVAAGYDSPLHF.

A few counts support this clonotype. The chain couples TRBV5-6 to TRBJ2-5, with TRBD1 matching 7 bases. Trimming cost V 0 bases and J 11 bases; bases outside gene matches: 4. Germline V lookup: CDR1 SGHDT, CDR2 YYEEEE. The CDR3 consists of 12 residues. This chain's CDR3 is CASSLGQGGQYF. CDR3 coding DNA: TGTGCCAGCAGCTTGGGACAGGGCGGGCAGTACTTC.

This clonotype appeared once. The gene calls are TRBV4-3 and TRBJ2-1, with 8 bases aligning to TRBD1. CDR3 length: 14 residues. In germline, CDR1 is LGHNA, CDR2 YSLEER. J was trimmed by 13 bases and V by 9 bases; bases with no gene match: 17. CDR3 DNA: TGCGCCAGTAGCTTACAGGGGGGCGGAGAGACCCAGTTCTTC. Amino acids: CASSLQGGGETQFF.

V and J are TRBV29-1 and TRBJ2-5, with unresolved D. TRBJ2-7 matches the DNA end more closely, so the J call is doubtful. Germline V gene data show CDR1 as SQVTM and CDR2 as ANQGSEA. There are 13 residues in the CDR3. The CDR3 reads CSVVLSGLYEQYF. CDR3 DNA: TGCAGCGTTGTTCTCAGTGGTTTGTACGAGCAGTACTTC.

J is TRBJ1-1 and V is TRBV7-9; D is perhaps TRBD1 (5 bases). In germline, CDR1 is SEHNR, CDR2 FQNEAQ (reference sequence). With 5 bases removed from V and 4 bases from J, the gap between germline ends came to 11 bases. The CDR3 loop spans 13 amino acids. CDR3 nucleotides: TGTGCCAGCAGCGGGGGGAGGATCACTGAAGCTTTCTTT. It is translated as CASSGGRITEAFF.

This clonotype was counted between two and nine times. The V call is TRBV7-2, the J call TRBJ2-1; D perhaps matches TRBD1 (7 bases). V was clipped by 5 bases and J by 8 bases, with 22 bases between them. This CDR3 has 16 amino acids. Germline V CDR1 and CDR2: SGHTA, FQGNSA. The CDR3 reads CASSQGGGLQGHEQFF. CDR3 DNA sequence: TGTGCCAGCAGCCAGGGGGGCGGATTACAGGGGCATGAGCAGTTCTTC.

V usage is TRBV9 and J usage is TRBJ2-7; tentatively, D is TRBD1 (5 bases). With 3 bases removed from V and 1 base from J, the gap between germline ends came to 11 bases. CDR3 length equals 14 residues. The V gene's germline CDR1 is SGDLS and CDR2 YYNGEE. CDR3 residues: CASSATTESYEQYF. CDR3 nucleotide sequence: TGTGCCAGCAGCGCCACGACAGAGTCCTACGAGCAGTACTTC.

The chain links TRBV6-4 to TRBJ1-2, with D maybe TRBD1 (5 bases). This CDR3 contains 14 residues. V was clipped by 0 bases and J by 4 bases, with 9 bases between them. Germline values: CDR1 MRHNA, CDR2 SNTAGT. CDR3 in amino acids: CASSDSGEPYGYTF. The CDR3 nucleotides read TGTGCCAGCAGTGACTCGGGGGAACCCTATGGCTACACCTTC.

This clonotype came up many times. This chain uses TRBV2 with TRBJ2-7, with D tentatively TRBD1 (6 bases). The germline V and J ends were trimmed by 8 bases and 4 bases, with 12 bases remaining between them. The CDR3 has 12 amino acids. Germline CDR1 reads SNHLY; CDR2 reads FYNNEI. CDR3 loop: CASSDRSYEQYF. For the CDR3, the DNA is TGTGCCAGCTCCGACAGGTCTTACGAGCAGTACTTC.

The gene calls are TRBV5-1 and TRBJ2-5; 9 bases are a match to TRBD1. V trimming: 3 bases; J trimming: 5 bases; junction bases outside the gene matches: 8. The CDR3 is 15 residues long. Germline V gives CDR1 SGHRS, CDR2 YFSETQ. CDR3 amino acids: CASSSKTGTGETQYF. The CDR3 bases are TGCGCCAGCAGCTCGAAAACCGGGACAGGGGAGACCCAGTACTTC.

This clonotype was observed a handful of times. The rearrangement links TRBV7-2 to TRBJ1-2; 7 nucleotides agree with TRBD1. Looked up from germline, CDR1 is SGHTA and CDR2 is FQGNSA. Trimming at V came to 6 bases and at J to 4 bases, leaving 8 bases not matched to a gene. CDR3 length: 14 residues. The CDR3 DNA reads as TGTGCCAGCAGACCCGGGACAGCGACCTATGGCTACACCTTC. Its translation is CASRPGTATYGYTF. Full variable domain (outside the CDR3, taken from reference TRBV7-2 and TRBJ1-2): GAGVSQSPSNKVTEKGKDVELRCDPISGHTALYWYRQSLGQGLEFLIYFQGNSAPDKSGLPSDRFSAERTGGSVSTLTIQRTQQEDSAVYLCASRPGTATYGYTFGSGTRLTVV.